A single sample gave rise to the 26 T cell receptor beta chains below, sequenced in a study of CD8+ T cells in alopecia areata. Treatment of the sample: oral pan-JAK inhibitor, 5-10 mg twice daily. The sequencing template was cDNA reverse transcribed from extracted RNA. The protocol was immunoSEQ multiplex PCR, while the TCRdb copy is restricted to in-frame clones and leaves out a portion. The sample lists 200,000 or so clones; 55% to 75% were seen once. The material was CD4+ T cells sorted from blood, obtained at week 24, from a patient treated with tofacitinib. All receptors come from a human donor with alopecia areata.

The V call is TRBV4-2, the J call TRBJ1-5; TRBD1 is a possible D gene (6 bases). Per germline, CDR1 LGHNA and CDR2 YNFKEQ. This CDR3 comprises 15 residues. V lost 0 bases to trimming and J lost 3 bases, with 9 bases between them. The CDR3 protein is CASSQDGQYNQPQHF. DNA of the CDR3: TGTGCCAGCAGCCAAGACGGACAGTACAATCAGCCCCAGCATTTT.

This clone was counted a few times. This chain uses TRBV10-3 with TRBJ2-3, with 9 bases that match TRBD2. V dropped 7 bases and J dropped 3; count of bases not matched to a gene: 5. Germline V gene data show CDR1 as ENHRY and CDR2 as SYGVKD. The CDR3 spans 14 residues. The CDR3 DNA sequence: TGTGCCATCACGGGCGGGAGGGATACAGATACGCAGTATTTT. Translated, it gives CAITGGRDTDTQYF.

In its sample, this clone was seen many times. This sequence joins TRBV7-8 and TRBJ2-7; no clear D. The CDR3 sequence is 17 residues long. V dropped 3 bases and J dropped 0 bases, with 18 bases sitting between them. The germline V gene encodes CDR1 SGHVS and CDR2 FQNEAQ. The CDR3, as DNA: TGTGCCAGCAGCTTGTTAGTCGCGTTCTCGAGCTCCTACGAGCAGTACTTC. It specifies CASSLLVAFSSSYEQYF.

The count of this clone is one. V gene TRBV30 combines with J gene TRBJ2-5; 10 nucleotides align to TRBD2. The CDR3 length is 15 residues. Per germline, CDR1 GTSNPN and CDR2 SVGIG (reference sequence). V lost 0 bases and J lost 3; bases outside the gene matches: 4. The CDR3 sequence is CAWSVGLAAKETQYF. In DNA form, the CDR3 reads TGTGCCTGGAGTGTAGGACTAGCGGCAAAAGAGACCCAGTACTTC. The full variable domain, rest sourced from reference TRBV30 and TRBJ2-5, is SQTIHQWPATLVQPVGSPLSLECTVEGTSNPNLYWYRQAAGRGLQLLFYSVGIGQISSEVPQNLSASRPQDRQFILSSKKLLLSDSGFYLCAWSVGLAAKETQYFGPGTRLLVL.

This clone has only a few counts. V usage is TRBV7-9 and J usage is TRBJ2-3; 12 bases fit TRBD2. This CDR3 spans 19 amino acids. Germline lookup yields CDR1 SEHNR and CDR2 FQNEAQ (reference sequence). V lost 8 bases and J lost 4; bases outside the gene matches: 19. CDR3: CASGGTALASGRASDTQYF. DNA of the CDR3: TGTGCCAGCGGAGGGACCGCCTTGGCTAGCGGGAGGGCCTCAGATACGCAGTATTTT.

J is TRBJ1-5 and V is TRBV15; TRBD1 is a possible D gene (6 bases). The germline V gene has CDR1 LNHNV and CDR2 YYDKDF (reference sequence). This CDR3 has 16 amino acids. V was shortened by 7 bases and J by 5 bases, with 21 bases between the two germline ends. CDR3 amino acids: CATTKSIGGTHQPQHF. The CDR3 DNA reads TGTGCCACCACCAAATCGATAGGGGGTACCCATCAGCCCCAGCATTTT.

This clone came up a few times. This rearrangement joins TRBV5-6 to TRBJ1-2; no reliable D call. V was clipped by 1 base and J by 3 bases, with 4 bases between them. The CDR3 contains 12 residues. Germline CDR1 is SGHDT and CDR2 is YYEEEE. In nucleotides, the CDR3 is TGTGCCAGCAGCTTGACAGACTATGGCTACACCTTC. The encoded protein is CASSLTDYGYTF.

The gene calls are TRBV7-2 and TRBJ2-3; the match to TRBD2 covers 7 bases. The CDR3 runs 15 residues. The germline CDR1 and CDR2 sequences are SGHTA and FQGNSA. With 2 bases clipped from V and 2 bases from J, the junction kept 4 bases outside the gene matches. The CDR3 nucleotides are TGTGCCAGCAGCTTAAGCGGGGAGAACACAGATACGCAGTATTTT. Residues: CASSLSGENTDTQYF.

The rearrangement joins TRBV7-9 to TRBJ2-5, with a tentative D call TRBD1 (8 bases). This CDR3 contains 15 residues. Trimming removed 5 bases from V and 3 bases from J, with 16 bases in between. Germline loops: CDR1 SEHNR, CDR2 FQNEAQ (reference sequence). The CDR3 DNA is TGTGCCAGCAGCACTGGACAGGGAGGGGAAGAGACCCAGTACTTC. Its protein is CASSTGQGGEETQYF.

The chain is built from TRBV30 and TRBJ2-1; TRBD2 aligns across 12 bases. Trimming removed 0 bases from V and 11 bases from J; junction bases left unmatched: 5. CDR3 length equals 14 residues. CDR1 is GTSNPN, CDR2 SVGIG, per germline (reference sequence). As DNA, the CDR3 is TGTGCCTGGAGTGTCGAACTAGCGGGAGGAAAGCAGTTCTTC. Its translation: CAWSVELAGGKQFF.

This clone occurred a few times. V and J are TRBV28 and TRBJ2-2; D is perhaps TRBD1 or TRBD2 (5 bases each). Between the trimmed V and J ends, which lost 5 bases and 5 bases, there was a span of 18 bases. This CDR3 region has 16 residues. Germline loops: CDR1 MDHEN, CDR2 SYDVKM. DNA for the CDR3: TGTGCCAGCAGTCCTCAGGGCGCTGACTATACCGGGGAGCTGTTTTTT. It specifies CASSPQGADYTGELFF.

The genes are TRBV27 and TRBJ2-7; D is unresolved. This CDR3 has 14 amino acids. Per germline, CDR1 MNHEY and CDR2 SMNVEV (reference sequence). Trimming stripped 7 bases from V and 0 bases from J, with 13 bases between. The CDR3 DNA reads TGTGCCAGCAATACCAGGAAGCTCTCCTACGAGCAGTACTTC. Residues: CASNTRKLSYEQYF.

V and J are TRBV7-9 and TRBJ1-1; D ambiguous. The CDR3 covers 12 residues. The germline V gene has CDR1 SEHNR and CDR2 FQNEAQ (reference sequence). The V gene lost 4 bases and the J gene lost 4 bases, with 7 bases spanning the gap. The CDR3 DNA reads as TGTGCCAGCAGCTGGACGGCCACTGAAGCTTTCTTT. Its protein is CASSWTATEAFF.

The V and J genes are TRBV6-5 and TRBJ2-3, with 8 positions matching TRBD1. The germline V gene encodes CDR1 MNHEY and CDR2 SVGAGI. The CDR3 spans 14 residues. V gave up 4 bases and J gave up 5 bases; unmatched junction bases: 5. CDR3 coding DNA: TGTGCCAGCAGTTTACAGGGGGTAGGAGATACGCAGTATTTT. This gives the protein CASSLQGVGDTQYF.

V is TRBV5-6 and J is TRBJ2-1, with a weak D call TRBD2 (6 bases). The CDR3 runs to 12 residues. Germline assignment: CDR1 SGHDT and CDR2 YYEEEE. Trimming removed 3 bases from V and 8 bases from J, with 9 bases in between. The CDR3 DNA reads as TGTGCCAGCAGCTCGGGCGGGGATGAGCAGTTCTTC. It yields the protein CASSSGGDEQFF.

This clone was detected a few times. The chain employs TRBV7-6 and TRBJ1-4; 7 bases are a match to TRBD1. The CDR3 spans 14 residues. Germline V lookup: CDR1 SGHVS, CDR2 FNYEAQ. The trim removed 1 base at V and 5 bases at J, leaving 1 base unmatched. CDR3 nucleotides: TGTGCCAGCAGCTTAGGCAGGGGGAATGAAAAACTGTTTTTT. This encodes CASSLGRGNEKLFF.

This chain links TRBV9 with TRBJ2-5; 8 positions match TRBD2. CDR3 length equals 15 residues. The germline gives CDR1 SGDLS, CDR2 YYNGEE. V shed 5 bases and J 5 bases; nucleotides not matched to a gene: 11. CDR3 in amino acids: CASSPGGRFAETQYF. CDR3 DNA sequence: TGTGCCAGCAGTCCCGGCGGGAGGTTTGCGGAGACCCAGTACTTC.

The genes are TRBV2 and TRBJ2-5; unclear D gene. The germline CDR1 and CDR2 sequences are SNHLY and FYNNEI. Trimming took 6 bases from V and 2 from J, leaving 4 bases between them. The CDR3 totals 11 residues. This CDR3 is CASREQETQYF. The CDR3 DNA follows: TGTGCCAGCAGGGAGCAAGAGACCCAGTACTTC. Full variable domain (rest looked up from reference TRBV2 and TRBJ2-5): EPEVTQTPSHQVTQMGQEVILRCVPISNHLYFYWYRQILGQKVEFLVSFYNNEISEKSEIFDDQFSVERPDGSNFTLKIRSTKLEDSAMYFCASREQETQYFGPGTRLLVL.

The DNA for the CDR3 is TGTGCCAGCAGCTCCTACATGGACGGCATTCAGTACTTC. This gives the protein CASSSYMDGIQYF. The chain couples TRBV7-3 to TRBJ2-4; D remains ambiguous. V lost 4 bases and J lost 9, with 13 bases in between. Looked up from germline, CDR1 is SGHTA and CDR2 is FQGTGA. The CDR3 length is 13 residues.

This chain uses TRBV10-3 with TRBJ2-3, with TRBD2 matching over 10 bases. CDR3 size: 16 residues. Trimming removed 3 bases from V and 4 bases from J; junction bases left unmatched: 7. Germline V CDR1 and CDR2: ENHRY, SYGVKD. CDR3 in DNA: TGTGCCATCAGTGACCAGCGGGAGGGCGGCCCAGATACGCAGTATTTT. Translation: CAISDQREGGPDTQYF.

There are a few counts of this clone. The chain has TRBV5-1 and TRBJ1-5, with 7 bases that match TRBD1. Trimming removed 0 bases from V and 5 bases from J; junction bases left unmatched: 5. The CDR3 length is 15 residues. Germline assignment: CDR1 SGHRS and CDR2 YFSETQ. In DNA, the CDR3 is TGCGCCAGCAGCTTGGGGACAGGTGGGCATCAGCCCCAGCATTTT. Amino acid sequence: CASSLGTGGHQPQHF.

The gene calls are TRBV9 and TRBJ2-7; D remains ambiguous. In germline, CDR1 is SGDLS, CDR2 YYNGEE. This CDR3 has 13 residues. The V and J ends lost 3 bases and 6 bases respectively, with 13 bases between them. The CDR3 bases are TGTGCCAGCAGCGCCACCCGGGCCACCGAGCAGTACTTC. As protein: CASSATRATEQYF.

This chain links TRBV2 with TRBJ2-3, with unresolved D. The CDR3 is 13 amino acids. V gave up 5 bases and J gave up 0 bases, with 6 bases separating them. The germline gives CDR1 SNHLY, CDR2 FYNNEI. CDR3: CASSTDSTDTQYF. The CDR3 nucleotides are TGTGCCAGCAGTACCGACAGCACAGATACGCAGTATTTT. Filled out from reference TRBV2 and TRBJ2-3, the complete variable domain reads EPEVTQTPSHQVTQMGQEVILRCVPISNHLYFYWYRQILGQKVEFLVSFYNNEISEKSEIFDDQFSVERPDGSNFTLKIRSTKLEDSAMYFCASSTDSTDTQYFGPGTRLTVL.

The chain has TRBV5-4 and TRBJ2-7; no definite D call. The V end was cut by 0 bases, the J end by 4 bases, with 8 bases between. This CDR3 is built from 13 residues. Looked up from germline, CDR1 is SGHNT and CDR2 is YYREEE (reference sequence). The CDR3 spells CASSLAETYEQYF. The CDR3 DNA is TGTGCCAGCAGCTTGGCCGAAACATACGAGCAGTACTTC.

The rearrangement joins TRBV4-1 to TRBJ2-7; 8 nucleotides match TRBD2. This CDR3 spans 16 amino acids. CDR1 is MGHRA and CDR2 is YSYEKL in the germline V gene. V lost 0 bases and J lost 2; bases outside the gene matches: 6. The CDR3 DNA sequence: TGCGCCAGCAGCCAAGAGGTGCCGGGAGGGCCCTACGAGCAGTACTTC. Encoded protein: CASSQEVPGGPYEQYF.

The rearrangement uses TRBV18 and TRBJ1-1; TRBD1 is a possible D gene (5 bases). The CDR3 totals 13 residues. Trimming pared 1 base from V and 10 bases from J, leaving 13 bases between. The germline CDR1 and CDR2 sequences are KGHSH and LQKENI. The CDR3 nucleotides read TGTGCCAGCTCACCACTCGACAGAGGAATAGCTTTCTTT. Protein: CASSPLDRGIAFF.